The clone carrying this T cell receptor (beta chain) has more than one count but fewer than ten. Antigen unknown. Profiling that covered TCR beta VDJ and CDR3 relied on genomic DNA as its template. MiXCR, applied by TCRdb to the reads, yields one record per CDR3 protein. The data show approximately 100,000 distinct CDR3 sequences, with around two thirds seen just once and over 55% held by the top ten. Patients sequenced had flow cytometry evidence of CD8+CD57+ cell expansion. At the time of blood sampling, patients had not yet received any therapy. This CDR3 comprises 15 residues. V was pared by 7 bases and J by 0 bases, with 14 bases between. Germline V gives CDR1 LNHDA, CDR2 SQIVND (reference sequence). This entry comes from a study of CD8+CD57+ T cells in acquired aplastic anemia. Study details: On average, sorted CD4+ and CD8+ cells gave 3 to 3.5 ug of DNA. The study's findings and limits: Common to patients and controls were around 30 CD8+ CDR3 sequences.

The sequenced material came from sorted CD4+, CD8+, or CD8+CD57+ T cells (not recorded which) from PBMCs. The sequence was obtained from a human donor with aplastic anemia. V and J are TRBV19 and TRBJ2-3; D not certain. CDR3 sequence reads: CASTGYGASTDTQYF. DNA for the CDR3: TGTGCCAGTACCGGATACGGTGCTAGCACAGATACGCAGTATTTT. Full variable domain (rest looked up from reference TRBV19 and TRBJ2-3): DGGITQSPKYLFRKEGQNVTLSCEQNLNHDAMYWYRQDPGQGLRLIYYSQIVNDFQKGDIAEGYSVSREKKESFPLTVTSAQKNPTAFYLCASTGYGASTDTQYFGPGTRLTVL.